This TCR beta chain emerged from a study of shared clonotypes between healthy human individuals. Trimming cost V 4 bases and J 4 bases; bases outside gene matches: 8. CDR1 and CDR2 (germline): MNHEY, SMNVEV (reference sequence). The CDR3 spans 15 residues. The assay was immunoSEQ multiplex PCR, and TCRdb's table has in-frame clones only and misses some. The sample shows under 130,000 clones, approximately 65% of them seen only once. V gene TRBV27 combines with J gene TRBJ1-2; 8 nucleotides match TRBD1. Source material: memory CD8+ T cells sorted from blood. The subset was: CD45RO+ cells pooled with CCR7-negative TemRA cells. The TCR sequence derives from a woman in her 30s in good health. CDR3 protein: CASSSTGTGGYGYTF. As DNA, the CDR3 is TGTGCCAGCAGTTCCACCGGGACAGGTGGCTATGGCTACACCTTC.